The rows below give T cell receptor beta chains drawn from one sample of a study of blood T cell repertoires in COVID-19. The data were produced by immunoSEQ multiplex PCR, yet TCRdb's version contains in-frame clones alone and is incomplete. The table shows around 200,000 clones, with 80% to 90% occurring only once. The specimen sequenced was peripheral blood. The receptors originated from a woman of 80 years or more with acute or convalescent COVID-19. Each CDR3 is given with its conserved first and last residue. A D gene is named only where the DNA matches it firmly. Not every row has a clone size; where given, it reads once, few, many or a size class.

clone size: once; D gene: TRBD1; J gene: TRBJ1-2; CDR3 length: 15; V gene: TRBV3-1/TRBV3-2; CDR3 protein: CASSHRGGSGYGYTF; CDR3 DNA: TGTGCCAGCAGTCACAGGGGGGGGTCGGGCTATGGCTACACCTTC
clone size: .; D gene: TRBD2; J gene: TRBJ2-6; CDR3 length: 19; V gene: TRBV18; CDR3 protein: CASSPVELAAPSGANVLTF; CDR3 DNA: TGTGCCAGCTCACCAGTCGAACTAGCGGCACCCTCTGGGGCCAACGTCCTGACTTTC
clone size: .; D gene: .; J gene: TRBJ2-1; CDR3 length: 15; V gene: TRBV5-1; CDR3 protein: CASSTDRSSYNEQFF; CDR3 DNA: TGCGCCAGCAGCACCGACAGGAGCTCCTACAATGAGCAGTTCTTC
clone size: .; D gene: .; J gene: TRBJ2-3; CDR3 length: 15; V gene: TRBV4-3; CDR3 protein: CASSRSPGVTDTQYF; CDR3 DNA: TGCGCCAGCAGCCGCTCCCCGGGGGTCACAGATACGCAGTATTTT
clone size: .; D gene: .; J gene: TRBJ1-2; CDR3 length: 15; V gene: TRBV9; CDR3 protein: CASSAGGGASYGYTF; CDR3 DNA: TGTGCCAGCAGCGCTGGCGGGGGGGCGTCCTATGGCTACACCTTC
clone size: .; D gene: .; J gene: TRBJ1-5; CDR3 length: 18; V gene: TRBV12-5; CDR3 protein: CASGLDGGLLGNNQPQHF; CDR3 DNA: TGTGCTAGTGGTTTGGACGGGGGACTTCTCGGGAATAATCAGCCCCAGCATTTT
clone size: few; D gene: TRBD2; J gene: TRBJ2-2; CDR3 length: 17; V gene: TRBV7-2; CDR3 protein: CASSLVLSGGNTGELFF; CDR3 DNA: TGTGCCAGCAGCTTAGTGCTTAGCGGGGGGAACACCGGGGAGCTGTTTTTT
clone size: .; D gene: .; J gene: TRBJ1-1; CDR3 length: 15; V gene: TRBV18; CDR3 protein: CASSPPMAMNTEAFF; CDR3 DNA: TGTGCCAGCTCACCACCTATGGCCATGAACACTGAAGCTTTCTTT
clone size: .; D gene: TRBD1; J gene: TRBJ1-6; CDR3 length: 14; V gene: TRBV5-1; CDR3 protein: CASSSDRVASPLHF; CDR3 DNA: TGCGCCAGCAGCTCCGACAGGGTGGCTTCACCCCTCCACTTT
clone size: .; D gene: .; J gene: TRBJ2-2; CDR3 length: 15; V gene: TRBV3-1/TRBV3-2; CDR3 protein: CASRSLAKSTGELFF; CDR3 DNA: TGTGCCAGCCGGTCGCTAGCCAAATCCACCGGGGAGCTGTTTTTT
clone size: .; D gene: TRBD2; J gene: TRBJ2-1; CDR3 length: 16; V gene: TRBV28; CDR3 protein: CASSLPGLAGYNEQFF; CDR3 DNA: TGTGCCAGCAGTCTCCCGGGACTAGCGGGTTACAATGAGCAGTTCTTC